Below, 2 T cell receptor beta chains from the same sample are listed, as sequenced in a study of blood T cell repertoires in COVID-19. Some clones are missing from TCRdb's copy, which holds only in-frame ones; the method was immunoSEQ multiplex PCR. This sample has 200,000 to 300,000 clones; around 82% occur once, and the top ten carry around 7.8%. Specimen: peripheral blood. The receptors originated from a human donor in a cohort sampled during active COVID-19.

CDR3 protein: CASSLETGTEQYF. CDR3 nucleotides: TGTGCCAGCAGCTTAGAGACAGGGACCGAGCAGTACTTC. The rearrangement joins TRBV11-1 to TRBJ2-7; 7 nucleotides align to TRBD1. This CDR3 is 13 amino acids long. In germline, CDR1 is SGHAT, CDR2 FQDESV (reference sequence). The V segment lost 1 base and the J segment 6 bases; nucleotides outside the gene matches: 3.

The chain links TRBV10-1 to TRBJ1-6; weak D call: TRBD1 (5 bases). Germline V gene lookup returns CDR1 WNHNN and CDR2 SYGVQD (reference sequence). Trimming pared 4 bases from V and 11 bases from J, leaving 12 bases between. This CDR3 spans 13 amino acids. Here the CDR3 reads CASSASLGAPLHF. CDR3 in DNA: TGCGCCAGCAGTGCCAGTTTAGGGGCACCCCTCCACTTT.